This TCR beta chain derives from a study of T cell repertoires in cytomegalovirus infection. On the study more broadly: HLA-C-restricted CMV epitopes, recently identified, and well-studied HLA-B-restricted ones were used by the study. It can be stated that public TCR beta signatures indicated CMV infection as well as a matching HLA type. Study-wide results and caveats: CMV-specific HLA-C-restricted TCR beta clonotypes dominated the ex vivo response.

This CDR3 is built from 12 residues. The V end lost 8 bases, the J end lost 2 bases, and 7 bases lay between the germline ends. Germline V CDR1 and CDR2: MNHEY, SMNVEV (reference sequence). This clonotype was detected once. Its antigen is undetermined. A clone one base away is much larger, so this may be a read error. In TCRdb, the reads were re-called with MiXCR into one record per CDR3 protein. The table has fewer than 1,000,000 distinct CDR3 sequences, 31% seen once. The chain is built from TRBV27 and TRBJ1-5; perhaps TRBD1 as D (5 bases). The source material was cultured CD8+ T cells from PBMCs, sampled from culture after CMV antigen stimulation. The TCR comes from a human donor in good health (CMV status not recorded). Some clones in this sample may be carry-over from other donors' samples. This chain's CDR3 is CASQGGNQPQHF. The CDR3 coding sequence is TGTGCCAGCCAGGGAGGCAATCAGCCCCAGCATTTT.